This T cell receptor (beta chain) was sequenced for a study of T cells in Graves' hyperthyroidism and ophthalmopathy. At the level of the study: It was at initial diagnosis, before any treatment, that peripheral blood was collected.

CDR1 and CDR2 from the germline V gene are SGHTA and FQGTGA. Trimming removed 3 bases at V and 2 bases at J, with 7 bases between. This CDR3 region has 13 residues. RNA transcripts were the template for amplifying TCR beta CDR3 regions. The HTBI primer set drove a first-round RT-PCR of the TCR CDR3. In TCRdb, the multiplex PCR reads were re-called with MiXCR into one record per CDR3 protein. This sample has fewer than 350,000 distinct CDR3 sequences, with over 12% found just once. The sample holds many counts of this clonotype. Sequenced: blood. The sequence was obtained from a woman aged 45 to 65 with Graves' hyperthyroidism that later progressed to Graves' ophthalmopathy. The chain has TRBV7-3 and TRBJ2-5; D is unclear. CDR3 sequence: CASSFLVQETQYF. The CDR3 DNA is TGTGCCAGCAGCTTCCTAGTACAAGAGACCCAGTACTTC.